Shown below are 6 T cell receptor beta chains from a single sample sequenced in a study of blood T cell repertoires in COVID-19. The protocol was immunoSEQ multiplex PCR, while the TCRdb copy is restricted to in-frame clones and leaves out a portion. The table records more than 350,000 clones, roughly nine tenths of them present only once. Sequencing was performed on PBMCs or T cells enriched from blood (not recorded which). The receptor set was obtained from a man younger than 35 who had recovered from COVID-19.

J is TRBJ2-1 and V is TRBV27; 7 bases align to TRBD2. The CDR3 has 16 residues. Looked up from germline, CDR1 is MNHEY and CDR2 is SMNVEV (reference sequence). The J segment lost 7 bases and the V segment lost 4 bases, leaving 13 bases of the junction unmatched. The CDR3 bases are TGTGCCAGCAGTTCGCCTAGCGGTCTTGGTGGGAATGAGCAGTTCTTC. Amino acid sequence: CASSSPSGLGGNEQFF.

The genes are TRBV12-5 and TRBJ2-7, with 8 nucleotides matching TRBD1. Germline V lookup: CDR1 LGHNT, CDR2 FRNRAP. The CDR3 loop spans 15 amino acids. Trimming took 6 bases from V and 0 from J; bases not matched to a gene: 7. The CDR3 here is CASGLDRAYSYEQYF. CDR3 DNA sequence: TGTGCTAGTGGCCTGGACAGGGCCTACTCCTACGAGCAGTACTTC.

The genes are TRBV6-1 and TRBJ1-5; 7 nucleotides agree with TRBD1. Germline-derived CDR1 and CDR2 are MNHNS and SASEGT. CDR3 length: 17 residues. V shed 2 bases, J shed 4 bases, and the junction held 11 bases outside the gene matches. The CDR3 spells CASSESPVARGNQPQHF. CDR3 DNA: TGTGCCAGCAGTGAATCCCCCGTCGCCAGGGGGAATCAGCCCCAGCATTTT.

The genes are TRBV11-2 and TRBJ1-4; tentative D call: TRBD1 (6 bases). The CDR3 is 14 amino acids. Trimming cost V 3 bases and J 3 bases, with 8 bases left between them. Germline CDR1 SGHAT, CDR2 FQNNGV. For the CDR3, the DNA is TGTGCCAGCAGCTTGGGGGGGCCTAATGAAAAACTGTTTTTT. Its protein is CASSLGGPNEKLFF.

This sequence joins TRBV21-1 and TRBJ2-3; TRBD2 is taken as the D call from the table, unchecked against the DNA. TRBV21-1 is annotated as a pseudogene. The CDR3 has 17 amino acids. Here the CDR3 DNA reads TGTGCCAGCAGCAAAGAATTAGTACTAGCGGGAGCAGATACGCAGTATTTT. Translating it yields CASSKELVLAGADTQYF.

This clone is a singleton in its sample. The chain links TRBV7-2 to TRBJ1-4, with 7 bases lining up with TRBD1. After removal of 1 base from V and 0 bases from J, the junction contained 8 bases not matched to a gene. The V gene's germline CDR1 is SGHTA and CDR2 FQGNSA. The CDR3 length is 18 residues. The chain's CDR3 is CASSLVPAGGSTNEKLFF. DNA of the CDR3: TGTGCCAGCAGCTTAGTCCCAGCAGGGGGTTCAACTAATGAAAAACTGTTTTTT.